These 23 T cell receptor beta chains were all obtained from the same sample, sequenced in a study of T cells in Graves' hyperthyroidism and ophthalmopathy. Amplified regions were TCR beta CDR3 sequences from RNA transcripts. The HTBI primer set served for first-round RT-PCR of the TCR CDR3. TCRdb itself ran the multiplex PCR reads through MiXCR, one entry per CDR3 protein. This sample has around 580,000 distinct CDR3 sequences; roughly a sixth occur once, and the top ten carry around a sixth. The sequenced material came from blood. These receptors originate from a woman younger than 30 with Graves' hyperthyroidism.

This clonotype was observed a few times. The chain joins TRBV5-4 to TRBJ1-2; TRBD1 might be the D (5 bases). Germline V gene data show CDR1 as SGHNT and CDR2 as YYREEE (reference sequence). V lost 0 bases and J lost 1, with 10 bases in between. The CDR3 extends over 15 amino acids. CDR3 bases: TGTGCCAGCAGCTTGGGGGGACGGATTAACTATGGCTACACCTTC. Residues: CASSLGGRINYGYTF.

This clonotype was counted ten times or more. CDR3: CASSESLGVPYEQYF. CDR3 in DNA: TGCGCCAGCAGTGAGTCGTTAGGCGTGCCCTACGAGCAGTACTTC. This chain links TRBV10-1 with TRBJ2-7; no reliable D call. The CDR3 runs 15 residues. Trimming cost V 0 bases and J 2 bases, with 11 bases left between them. CDR1 and CDR2 (germline): WNHNN, SYGVQD (reference sequence).

Many counts were recorded for this clonotype. The chain uses TRBV11-3 and TRBJ1-2; D might be TRBD1 (5 bases). The CDR3 spans 15 residues. Germline V gene data show CDR1 as SGHNT and CDR2 as YENEEA. The V end lost 5 bases, the J end lost 4 bases, and 17 bases lay between the germline ends. The CDR3 DNA sequence: TGTGCCAGCAGCCCGAGACAGTCGAACCTCTATGGCTACACCTTC. This codes for CASSPRQSNLYGYTF.

In its sample, this clonotype was seen a few times. The chain links TRBV30 to TRBJ2-1, with D tentatively TRBD1 or TRBD2 (5 bases each). This CDR3 region has 17 residues. Deletions cut 0 bases from V and 8 bases from J, with 23 bases between. In germline, CDR1 is GTSNPN, CDR2 SVGIG (reference sequence). The CDR3 DNA reads as TGTGCCTGGAGTGTATACGGGCAGGGAAAGGGAGTCGATGAGCAGTTCTTC. Its protein product is CAWSVYGQGKGVDEQFF.

This clonotype appeared many times. The chain couples TRBV12-3 or TRBV12-4 to TRBJ1-6, with no clear D. The V gene lost 1 base and the J gene lost 7 bases, with 8 bases spanning the gap. This CDR3 comprises 14 residues. The CDR3 reads CASSLVVRNSPLHF. DNA of the CDR3: TGTGCCAGCAGTTTAGTTGTGAGAAATTCACCCCTCCACTTT.

This clonotype has a handful of counts. This may stem from a read error, because a much larger clone lies one nucleotide away. The CDR3 does not close with the conserved phenylalanine or tryptophan, likely indicating a read error. The chain recombines TRBV11-2 with TRBJ2-1; maybe TRBD2 (6 bases). The CDR3 consists of 16 residues. Trimming left V 7 bases short and J 0 bases short, with 16 bases between. CDR1 SGHAT and CDR2 FQNNGV come from the germline V gene. CDR3 sequence reads: CASKKTRDSSYNEQFL. DNA for the CDR3: TGTGCCAGCAAAAAAACCAGGGACTCCTCCTACAATGAGCAGTTCCTC.

V gene TRBV4-1 combines with J gene TRBJ1-5; 9 bases are a match to TRBD1. The CDR3 is 15 amino acids. V shed 0 bases and J 7 bases; nucleotides not matched to a gene: 4. Germline-derived CDR1 and CDR2 are MGHRA and YSYEKL. DNA of the CDR3: TGCGCCAGCAGCCAAGATGGGGACAGGGTGCAGCCCCAGCATTTT. Residues: CASSQDGDRVQPQHF.

This clonotype has a count of ten or more. The V call is TRBV12-3 or TRBV12-4, the J call TRBJ1-6; 9 nucleotides agree with TRBD1. The ends lost 6 bases at V and 6 bases at J; junction bases unmatched: 6. CDR3 length: 15 amino acids. DNA of the CDR3: TGTGCCAGCAGCTCGGGACAGGGCCTTAATTCACCCCTCCACTTT. Protein sequence: CASSSGQGLNSPLHF.

This clonotype was counted ten times or more. The chain carries TRBV2 and TRBJ2-7; D is uncertain. The germline CDR1 and CDR2 sequences are SNHLY and FYNNEI. Trimming pared 7 bases from V and 6 bases from J, leaving 10 bases between. The length of the CDR3 is 11 residues. Here the CDR3 reads CASTGEVEQYF. The CDR3 bases are TGTGCCAGCACCGGCGAAGTCGAGCAGTACTTC.

This clonotype was counted many times. The chain combines TRBV7-6 with TRBJ2-1; weak D call: TRBD2 (5 bases). Trimming cost V 1 base and J 1 base, with 8 bases left between them. The CDR3 consists of 15 residues. CDR1 and CDR2 (germline): SGHVS, FNYEAQ. CDR3 in DNA: TGTGCCAGCAGCTTAGATCCGGGATCCTACAATGAGCAGTTCTTC. Its translation is CASSLDPGSYNEQFF.

In its sample, this clonotype was seen many times. The chain links TRBV7-9 to TRBJ1-1; D might be TRBD1 (6 bases). The CDR3 runs 12 residues. CDR1 and CDR2 (germline): SEHNR, FQNEAQ (reference sequence). V lost 2 bases and J 11 bases, leaving 12 bases between the germline ends. This chain's CDR3 is CASSLRGEYAFF. The DNA for the CDR3 is TGTGCCAGCAGCTTAAGGGGGGAGTATGCTTTCTTT.

This clonotype showed up many times. V is TRBV12-5 and J is TRBJ1-1; weak D call: TRBD1 (6 bases). CDR1 is LGHNT, CDR2 FRNRAP, per germline. This CDR3 has 13 residues. This CDR3 is CASKQGVNTEAFF. CDR3 bases: TGTGCCTCGAAACAGGGCGTGAACACTGAAGCTTTCTTT.

This clonotype was counted only a few times. The chain has TRBV28 and TRBJ2-1; D is undetermined. The V gene lost 3 bases and the J gene lost 2 bases, with 5 bases spanning the gap. The germline gives CDR1 MDHEN, CDR2 SYDVKM. The CDR3 totals 13 residues. The CDR3 protein is CASSLPTYNEQFF. CDR3 coding DNA: TGTGCCAGCAGTTTGCCAACCTACAATGAGCAGTTCTTC.

This clonotype was detected many times. The rearrangement joins TRBV5-1 to TRBJ2-1; D is undetermined. The CDR3 has 14 amino acids. Trimming removed 0 bases from V and 5 bases from J, with 9 bases in between. CDR1 and CDR2 (germline): SGHRS, YFSETQ. DNA for the CDR3: TGCGCCAGCAGCTTGGGACAACCTAACAATGAGCAGTTCTTC. Its translation is CASSLGQPNNEQFF.

V usage is TRBV28 and J usage is TRBJ2-2, with D tentatively TRBD1 (5 bases). Trimming took 5 bases from V and 7 from J, leaving 20 bases between them. The CDR3 length is 16 residues. Germline V gene lookup returns CDR1 MDHEN and CDR2 SYDVKM. The CDR3 nucleotides are TGTGCCAGCAGTCACTATAGACAGAGCAAGGACGGGGAGCTGTTTTTT. Encoded protein: CASSHYRQSKDGELFF.

V usage is TRBV24-1 and J usage is TRBJ2-1, with D unresolved. The CDR3 spans 11 residues. Germline V gene data show CDR1 as KGHDR and CDR2 as SFDVKD. V lost 7 bases and J 5 bases, leaving 5 bases between the germline ends. Written as DNA, the CDR3 is TGTGCCACCAGCCTACACAATGAGCAGTTCTTC. Its translation: CATSLHNEQFF.

Comments on this clonotype: One end of the junction is discordant with germline, which a read error may explain. This sequence joins TRBV5-6 and TRBJ2-1; D remains unclear. Germline values: CDR1 SGHDT, CDR2 YYEEEE. CDR3 length equals 14 residues. The CDR3 DNA reads TGTGCCGGCAGCACACCTACAGAGGACAATGAGCAGTTCTTC. Amino acid sequence: CAGSTPTEDNEQFF. Drawing the rest from reference TRBV5-6 and TRBJ2-1, the complete variable domain is DAGVTQSPTHLIKTRGQQVTLRCSPKSGHDTVSWYQQALGQGPQFIFQYYEEEERQRGNFPDRFSGHQFPNYSSELNVNALLLGDSALYLCAGSTPTEDNEQFFGPGTRLTVL.

This clonotype was seen repeatedly, ten times or more. The V gene is TRBV6-1, the J gene TRBJ2-5; 7 bases are a match to TRBD1. The germline V gene encodes CDR1 MNHNS and CDR2 SASEGT. V shed 5 bases, J shed 4 bases, and the junction held 10 bases outside the gene matches. CDR3 size: 15 residues. DNA of the CDR3: TGTGCCAGCAGTTACATTCCGACAGGGAGAGAGACCCAGTACTTC. Protein sequence: CASSYIPTGRETQYF.

This clonotype was picked up a small number of times. The chain's CDR3 is CASSQDLAGLTGELFF. The DNA of the CDR3 is TGTGCCAGCAGCCAAGATCTAGCGGGCCTCACCGGGGAGCTGTTTTTT. The V call is TRBV3-1, the J call TRBJ2-2; TRBD2 aligns across 8 bases. J gave up 4 bases and V 0 bases, and 4 bases lay outside the gene matches. CDR1 is LGHDT, CDR2 YNNKEL, per germline (reference sequence). The CDR3 totals 16 residues.

This clonotype was detected many times. This rearrangement joins TRBV6-1 to TRBJ1-5; TRBD1 agrees at 7 bases. The CDR3 consists of 15 residues. Trimming cost V 6 bases and J 2 bases; bases outside gene matches: 7. Germline CDR1 is MNHNS and CDR2 is SASEGT. In DNA form, the CDR3 reads TGTGCCAGCAGACGACAGGGAGGCGGCAATCAGCCCCAGCATTTT. This gives the protein CASRRQGGGNQPQHF.

This clonotype was counted ten times or more. CDR3 in amino acids: CASTSRARETQYF. Written as DNA, the CDR3 is TGTGCCAGCACGTCGAGGGCGCGGGAGACCCAGTACTTC. This rearrangement joins TRBV7-2 to TRBJ2-5, with D perhaps TRBD2 (5 bases). This CDR3 region has 13 residues. Looked up from germline, CDR1 is SGHTA and CDR2 is FQGNSA. V was trimmed by 7 bases and J by 5 bases, leaving 14 bases between them.

There are many counts of this clonotype. The rearrangement joins TRBV12-5 to TRBJ2-6, with D perhaps TRBD2 (6 bases). Looked up from germline, CDR1 is LGHNT and CDR2 is FRNRAP. This CDR3 has 16 amino acids. V lost 0 bases to trimming and J lost 16 bases, with 22 bases between them. CDR3 nucleotide sequence: TGTGCTAGTGGTTTGGTATCCGGCAGCGGGCTTCCAATGCTGACTTTC. Its translation is CASGLVSGSGLPMLTF.

The rearrangement joins TRBV27 to TRBJ2-7; TRBD2 is a possible D gene (5 bases). The length of the CDR3 is 16 residues. The V gene lost 6 bases and the J gene lost 0 bases, with 18 bases spanning the gap. The germline CDR1 and CDR2 sequences are MNHEY and SMNVEV (reference sequence). CDR3: CASSPQRPAASYEQYF. As DNA, the CDR3 is TGTGCCAGCAGCCCCCAGCGGCCAGCCGCCTCCTACGAGCAGTACTTC.